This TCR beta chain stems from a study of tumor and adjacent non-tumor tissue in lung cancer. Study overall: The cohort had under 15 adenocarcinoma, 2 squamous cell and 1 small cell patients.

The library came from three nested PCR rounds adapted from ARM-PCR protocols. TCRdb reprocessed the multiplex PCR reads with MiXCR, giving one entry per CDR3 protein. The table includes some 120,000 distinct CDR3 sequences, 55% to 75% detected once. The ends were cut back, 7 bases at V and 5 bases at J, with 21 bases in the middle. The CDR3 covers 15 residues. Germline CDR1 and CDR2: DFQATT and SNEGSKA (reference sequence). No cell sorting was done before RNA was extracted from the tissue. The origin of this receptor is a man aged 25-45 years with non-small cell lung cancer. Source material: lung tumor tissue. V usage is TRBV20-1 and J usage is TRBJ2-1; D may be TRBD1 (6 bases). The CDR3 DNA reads TGCAGTGTTTCCTCTAGTGGGGGCCTGAACAATGAGCAGTTCTTC. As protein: CSVSSSGGLNNEQFF.